Following are 4 T cell receptor beta chains from one sample sequenced in a study of beta chain features in type 1 diabetes. Notes on the study in general: Type 1 diabetes patients had TCRB CDR3s that were shorter (moderately but significantly so) in all four CD4+ subsets.

Expressed TCRB transcripts got sequenced, as all isolated RNA was reverse transcribed. Profiled with immunoSEQ multiplex PCR; TCRdb holds only in-frame clones, not every one. The sample holds a few hundred thousand clones, 8.5% to 10% seen once. Antigen specificity for these receptors is unknown. The sequencing sample was made of central memory CD4+ T cells from blood. These receptors originate from a young man with type 1 diabetes.

This clone showed up just a few times. The rearrangement links TRBV10-3 to TRBJ2-7; D perhaps matches TRBD1 (6 bases). V dropped 4 bases and J dropped 7 bases, with 8 bases sitting between them. The CDR3 has 11 amino acids. CDR1 is ENHRY, CDR2 SYGVKD, per germline. The CDR3 nucleotides read TGTGCCATCAGTGGGGACAATGAGCAGTACTTC. Translating gives CAISGDNEQYF.

There are a few counts of this clone. The CDR3 loop is CSVETSFRDTQYF. DNA of the CDR3: TGCAGCGTTGAAACGAGTTTCAGAGATACGCAGTATTTT. The chain links TRBV29-1 to TRBJ2-3; the D is unclear. The CDR3 extends over 13 amino acids. V shed 2 bases and J shed 5 bases, with 11 bases lying between them. CDR1 SQVTM and CDR2 ANQGSEA come from the germline V gene.

Note on this clone: A much more abundant neighbour one base away suggests this may be a read error. This chain joins TRBV6-5 and TRBJ1-1; maybe TRBD1 (5 bases). Germline V lookup: CDR1 MNHEY, CDR2 SVGAGI. Trimming left V 6 bases short and J 1 base short, with 9 bases between. This CDR3 contains 13 residues. CDR3: CASSFDRNTEAFF. The CDR3 coding sequence is TGTGCCAGCAGCTTCGACAGGAACACTGAAGCTTTCTTT.

This chain connects TRBV19 to TRBJ1-1; the match to TRBD1 covers 10 bases. After removal of 7 bases from V and 6 bases from J, the junction contained 5 bases not matched to a gene. This CDR3 is 13 amino acids long. CDR1 is LNHDA, CDR2 SQIVND, per germline (reference sequence). Here the CDR3 DNA reads TGTGCCAGTACCCGGGACAGGGGTCCTGAAGCTTTCTTT. It translates to CASTRDRGPEAFF.